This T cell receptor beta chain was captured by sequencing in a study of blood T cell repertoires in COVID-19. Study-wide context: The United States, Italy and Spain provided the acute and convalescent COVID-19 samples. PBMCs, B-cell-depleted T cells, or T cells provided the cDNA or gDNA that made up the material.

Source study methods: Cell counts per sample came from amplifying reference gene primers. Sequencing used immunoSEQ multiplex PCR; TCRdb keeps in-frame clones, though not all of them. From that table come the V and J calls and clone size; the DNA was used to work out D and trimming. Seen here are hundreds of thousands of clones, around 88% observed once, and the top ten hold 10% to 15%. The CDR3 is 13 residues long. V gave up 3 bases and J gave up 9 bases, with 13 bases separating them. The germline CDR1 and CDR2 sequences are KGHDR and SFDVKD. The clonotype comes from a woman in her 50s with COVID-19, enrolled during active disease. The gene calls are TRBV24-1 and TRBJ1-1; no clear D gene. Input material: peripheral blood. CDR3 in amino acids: CATSDPRTGKAFF. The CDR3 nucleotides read TGTGCCACCAGTGATCCTCGGACGGGAAAAGCTTTCTTT.